This T cell receptor (beta chain) was observed in a study of blood T cell repertoires in COVID-19 (dated by TCRdb to 2018 to 2021). Some background on the complete study: Samples from collaborators originated in the United States, Italy and Spain and spanned both the acute and convalescent phases of COVID-19. The dataset comprised deeply sampled blood TCRbeta repertoires from subjects exposed to, actively infected with, or recovered from COVID-19. The samples were drawn from the first 160 participants of the ongoing ImmuneRACE study and from 1,200 or so subjects provided by 6 global collaborators. Where available, HLA class I and class II types were obtained from metadata supplied by the sample provider rather than from assay-based typing. Sample metadata almost always included a de-identified subject ID, COVID-19 status, age in years and sex. The repertoires were released in a freely available public database intended as a resource for research on the immune response to SARS-CoV-2. The prospective study material was composed of cDNA or gDNA derived from T cells, B-cell-depleted T cells, or PBMCs. Study-wide conclusions, independent of this receptor: How much clinical and demographic metadata was included differed by source and by participant, and the metadata was provided uncurated.

In regard to this clone: Its antigen target is currently unknown. No base qualities exist here, and no much larger clone lies one base off it.

TCRbeta CDR3 regions were amplified from genomic DNA using the immunoSEQ Assay, a bias-controlled multiplex PCR. As for the authors' bioinformatics: The number of nucleated cells in each sample was estimated by amplification of reference gene primers within the assay. To quantify the absolute abundance of each unique TCRbeta CDR3 rearrangement, sequence reads were collapsed and filtered. For each sample, productive Simpson clonality was calculated as the square root of Simpson's diversity index across productive rearrangements. TCRdb holds this immuneACCESS table with in-frame rearrangements only. Some clones are missing; in checked studies, unresolved V genes explain under half, and the rest has no known cause. V, J and clone size reflect that table, while D and trimming were determined from the DNA. This sample is represented by hundreds of thousands of clones; around nine tenths of them were singletons. Of the sample, roughly 6.3% falls within the top ten clones.

Participants in the prospective study were enrolled through a virtual design, were aged roughly 18 to 100 years, and lived in 24 United States geographic areas. In the prospective study, cohorts were assigned on the basis of participant-reported clinical history obtained from a screening survey and a study questionnaire. Recovered participants in ImmuneRACE Cohort 3 were defined by two consecutive negative NP/OP PCR tests, clearance by a healthcare professional, or resolution of symptoms. Each participant in the prospective study had whole blood, serum and a nasopharyngeal or oropharyngeal swab collected by mobile phlebotomists. Prospective study participants could optionally give additional blood draws and questionnaires over a roughly 2-month period. Before DNA extraction, prospective study blood samples were shipped either frozen or at room temperature. This receptor was identified in a middle-aged woman who had recovered from COVID-19. The sample consisted of PBMCs or T cells enriched from blood (not recorded which).

CDR3 protein: CASSGLAGGPGSYNEQFF. The bases read TGTGCCAGCAGCGGACTAGCGGGAGGGCCGGGTTCCTACAATGAGCAGTTCTTC. The rearranged chain carries TRBV7-2 and TRBJ2-1; 15 junctional bases match TRBD2. The CDR3 holds 18 amino acids from the cysteine to the phenylalanine. Kept here is only the CDR3 DNA, which spans 54 bases and is read in frame from base 1. The junction shows trimming of 5 bases on V and 1 base on J, and the gene matches do not reach 6 bases of it. For CDR1 and CDR2, the germline V gene lists SGHTA and FQGNSA.